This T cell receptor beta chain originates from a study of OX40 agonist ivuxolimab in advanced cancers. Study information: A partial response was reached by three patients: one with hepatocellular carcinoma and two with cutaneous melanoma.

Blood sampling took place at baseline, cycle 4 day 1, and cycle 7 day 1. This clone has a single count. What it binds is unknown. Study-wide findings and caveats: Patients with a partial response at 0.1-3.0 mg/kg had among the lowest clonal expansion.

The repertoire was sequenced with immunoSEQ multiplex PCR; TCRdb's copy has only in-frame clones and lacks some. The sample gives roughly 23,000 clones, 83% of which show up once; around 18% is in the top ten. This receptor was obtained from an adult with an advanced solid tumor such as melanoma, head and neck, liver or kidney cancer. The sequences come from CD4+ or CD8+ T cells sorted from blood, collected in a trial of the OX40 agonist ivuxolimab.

The CDR3 sequence is CASTLGGEGAFF. In DNA form, the CDR3 reads TGTGCCAGTACCCTAGGGGGCGAAGGAGCTTTCTTT. The chain links TRBV19 to TRBJ1-1, with 7 bases that match TRBD1. J was trimmed by 10 bases and V by 7 bases; bases with no gene match: 9. The CDR3 spans 12 residues. From germline, CDR1 is LNHDA and CDR2 SQIVND (reference sequence).